This T cell receptor (beta chain) derives from a study of vaccination and CD4 T cells after COVID-19. On the study more broadly: Six male and four female convalescents took part, two of them Hispanic. From HCoV-229E, HCoV-OC43, HCoV-NL63 and SARS-CoV-2, overlapping spike peptides were used to stimulate the cells. Overall study results and limits: This study had few convalescent patients and no early post-infection samples.

About this clonotype: The antigen is unknown.

The trim removed 5 bases at V and 0 bases at J, leaving 3 bases unmatched. There are 14 residues in the CDR3. Looked up from germline, CDR1 is SGHVS and CDR2 is FQNEAQ. As to treatment: approximately 10-day PBMC culture with coronavirus spike peptide pools or control peptides (ViraFEST assay). At the Johns Hopkins FTIC core, DNA taken from cultured CD4+ T cells was sequenced by way of the Oncomine TCR Beta short-read assay. Genomic DNA was isolated from cultured CD4+ T cells. TCRdb used MiXCR to reprocess the PCR reads, holding one entry per CDR3 protein. Among fewer than 30,000 distinct CDR3 sequences listed, 40% to 55% were seen once.

This TCR derives from a human donor who received a COVID-19 vaccine. The chain recombines TRBV7-8 with TRBJ1-1; 7 bases line up with TRBD1. The sample was CD4+ T cells from blood, cultured in vitro, taken before SARS-CoV-2 vaccination. This CDR3 is CASSPGQMNTEAFF. The CDR3 DNA reads TGTGCCAGCAGCCCGGGACAGATGAACACTGAAGCTTTCTTT.